This record concerns one TCR beta chain sequence. What it binds is not known. The data originate from a study of OX40 agonist ivuxolimab in advanced cancers. Looking at the study overall: Therapy given before enrollment (anti-PD-1, anti-PD-L1 or anti-CTLA-4) was allowed, and 40% had some.

This CDR3 has 17 amino acids. Germline values: CDR1 PRHDT, CDR2 FYEKMQ (reference sequence). Trimming left V 5 bases short and J 3 bases short, with 20 bases between. Blood specimens came from baseline, cycle 4 day 1, and cycle 7 day 1. Findings of the study overall: Among T cells, CD8+ cells averaged more expanded clones than CD4+ cells. The authors also found low normalized T-cell clonal expansion in some nonresponders.

Sequencing used immunoSEQ multiplex PCR; TCRdb keeps in-frame clones, though not all of them. The table lists about 68,000 clones, 85% of them singletons. The origin of this receptor is an adult with an advanced solid tumor such as melanoma, head and neck, liver or kidney cancer. The specimen comprised CD4+ or CD8+ T cells sorted from blood, sampled in a trial of the OX40 agonist ivuxolimab. This chain connects TRBV13 to TRBJ2-1, with D perhaps TRBD1 (6 bases). CDR3 sequence: CASSPLGGSKDYNEQFF. The CDR3 bases are TGTGCCAGCAGCCCCCTTGGGGGCAGTAAGGACTACAATGAGCAGTTCTTC.